This T cell receptor (beta chain) was recorded in a study of identical twins. The length of the CDR3 is 14 residues. The germline gives CDR1 SEHNR, CDR2 FQNEAQ (reference sequence). Trimming stripped 5 bases from V and 9 bases from J, with 17 bases between. This clonotype was counted many times. TCRdb recomputed calls from the 5' RACE reads with MiXCR, one row per CDR3 protein. The table lists nearly 650,000 distinct CDR3 sequences, around 7.5% of them singletons, with less than 2% in the top ten. These data are also associated with another study on yellow fever vaccine responses in identical twins.

The sample was PBMCs. The V and J genes are TRBV7-9 and TRBJ2-1; tentative D call: TRBD1 (5 bases). The sequence was collected from a woman under 30 in good health. DNA for the CDR3: TGTGCCAGCAGCCCGGTCGACAGAAGGACTGAGCAGTTCTTC. Its translation: CASSPVDRRTEQFF. The full variable domain, with the rest looked up from reference TRBV7-9 and TRBJ2-1, is DTGVSQNPRHKITKRGQNVTFRCDPISEHNRLYWYRQTLGQGPEFLTYFQNEAQLEKSRLLSDRFSAERPKGSFSTLEIQRTEQGDSAMYLCASSPVDRRTEQFFGPGTRLTVL.